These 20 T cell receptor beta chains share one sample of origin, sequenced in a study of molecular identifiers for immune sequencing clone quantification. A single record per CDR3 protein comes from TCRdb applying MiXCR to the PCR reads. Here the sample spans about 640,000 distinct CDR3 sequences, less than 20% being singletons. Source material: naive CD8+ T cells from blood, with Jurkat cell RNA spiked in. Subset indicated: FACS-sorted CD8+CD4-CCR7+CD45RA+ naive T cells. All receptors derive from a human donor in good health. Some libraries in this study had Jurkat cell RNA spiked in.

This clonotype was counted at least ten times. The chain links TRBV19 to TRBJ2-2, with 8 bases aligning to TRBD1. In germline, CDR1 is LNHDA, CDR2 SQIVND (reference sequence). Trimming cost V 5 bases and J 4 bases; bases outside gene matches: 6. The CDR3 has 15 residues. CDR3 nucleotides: TGTGCCAGTAGTCCCCAGGGGGCTGGCACCGGGGAGCTGTTTTTT. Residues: CASSPQGAGTGELFF.

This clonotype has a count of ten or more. The CDR3 loop reads CASSPRGDRGITEAFF. DNA for the CDR3: TGTGCCAGCAGCCCCAGGGGGGATAGAGGAATCACTGAAGCTTTCTTT. V gene TRBV28 combines with J gene TRBJ1-1; 7 nucleotides align to TRBD1. CDR3 length: 16 residues. Per germline, CDR1 MDHEN and CDR2 SYDVKM. With V trimmed by 6 bases and J by 4 bases, 14 bases remained unmatched.

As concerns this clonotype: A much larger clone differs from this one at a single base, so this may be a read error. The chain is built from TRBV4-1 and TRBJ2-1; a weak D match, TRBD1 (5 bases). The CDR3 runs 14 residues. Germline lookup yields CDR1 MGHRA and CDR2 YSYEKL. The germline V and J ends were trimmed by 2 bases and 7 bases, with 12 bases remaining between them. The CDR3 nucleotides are TGCGCCAGCAGCCAAAAGGGGCTCTTAAATGAGCAGTTCTTC. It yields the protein CASSQKGLLNEQFF.

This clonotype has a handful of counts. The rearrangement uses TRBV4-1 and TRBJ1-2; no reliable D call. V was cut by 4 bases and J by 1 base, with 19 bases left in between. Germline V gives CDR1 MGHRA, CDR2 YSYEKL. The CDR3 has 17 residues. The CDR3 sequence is CASSPTPGGIDNYGYTF. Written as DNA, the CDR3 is TGCGCCAGCAGCCCAACTCCGGGAGGGATTGATAACTATGGCTACACCTTC.

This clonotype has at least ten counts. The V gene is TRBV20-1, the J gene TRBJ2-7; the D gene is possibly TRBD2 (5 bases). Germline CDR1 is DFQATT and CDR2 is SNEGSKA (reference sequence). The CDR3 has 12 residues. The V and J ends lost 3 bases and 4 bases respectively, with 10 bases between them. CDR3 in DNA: TGCAGTGCTAGCGGGGTGGGTTACGAGCAGTACTTC. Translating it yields CSASGVGYEQYF.

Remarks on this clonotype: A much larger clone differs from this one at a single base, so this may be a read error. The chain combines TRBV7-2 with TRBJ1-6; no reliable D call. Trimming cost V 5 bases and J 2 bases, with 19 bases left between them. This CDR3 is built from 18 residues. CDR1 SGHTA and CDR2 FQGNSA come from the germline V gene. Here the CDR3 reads CASSLDTFREPYNSPLHF. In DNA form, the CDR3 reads TGTGCCAGCAGCCTAGATACATTCCGGGAACCCTATAATTCACCCCTCCACTTT. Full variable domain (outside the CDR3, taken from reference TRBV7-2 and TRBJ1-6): GAGVSQSPSNKVTEKGKDVELRCDPISGHTALYWYRQSLGQGLEFLIYFQGNSAPDKSGLPSDRFSAERTGGSVSTLTIQRTQQEDSAVYLCASSLDTFREPYNSPLHFGNGTRLTVT.

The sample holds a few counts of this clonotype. The CDR3 is CASSVAVGGGYEQYF. The CDR3 DNA reads as TGTGCCAGCAGCGTAGCAGTCGGGGGAGGCTACGAGCAGTACTTC. V is TRBV9 and J is TRBJ2-7; possibly TRBD2 for D (6 bases). The CDR3 runs 15 residues. The germline gives CDR1 SGDLS, CDR2 YYNGEE. V shed 0 bases and J shed 3 bases, with 13 bases lying between them.

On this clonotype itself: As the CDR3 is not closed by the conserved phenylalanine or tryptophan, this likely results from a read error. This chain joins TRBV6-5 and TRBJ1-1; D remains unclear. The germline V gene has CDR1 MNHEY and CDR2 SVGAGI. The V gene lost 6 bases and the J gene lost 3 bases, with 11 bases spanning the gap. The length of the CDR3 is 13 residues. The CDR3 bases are TGTGCCAGCAGCCCCGGACGCTACACTGAAGCTTTCCTC. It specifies CASSPGRYTEAFL.

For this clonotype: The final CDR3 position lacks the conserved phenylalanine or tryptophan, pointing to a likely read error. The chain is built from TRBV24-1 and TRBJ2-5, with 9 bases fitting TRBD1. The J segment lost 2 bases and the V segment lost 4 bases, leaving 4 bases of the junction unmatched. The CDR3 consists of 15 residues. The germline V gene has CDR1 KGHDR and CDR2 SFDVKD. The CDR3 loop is CATSEGQGFQETQYL. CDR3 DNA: TGTGCCACCAGTGAGGGACAGGGATTTCAAGAGACCCAGTACCTC.

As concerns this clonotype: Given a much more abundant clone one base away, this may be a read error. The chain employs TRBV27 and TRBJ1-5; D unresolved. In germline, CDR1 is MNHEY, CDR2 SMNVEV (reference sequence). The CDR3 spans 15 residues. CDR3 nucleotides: TGTGCCAGCCGCTACTCAACCAATAGCAATCAGTCCCAGCATTTT. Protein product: CASRYSTNSNQSQHF.

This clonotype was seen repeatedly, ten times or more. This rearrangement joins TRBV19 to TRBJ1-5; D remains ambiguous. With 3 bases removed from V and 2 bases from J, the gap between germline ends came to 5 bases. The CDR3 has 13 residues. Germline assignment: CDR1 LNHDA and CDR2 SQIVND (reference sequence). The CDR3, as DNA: TGTGCCAGTAGTATTGATGGCAATCAGCCCCAGCATTTT. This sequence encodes CASSIDGNQPQHF.

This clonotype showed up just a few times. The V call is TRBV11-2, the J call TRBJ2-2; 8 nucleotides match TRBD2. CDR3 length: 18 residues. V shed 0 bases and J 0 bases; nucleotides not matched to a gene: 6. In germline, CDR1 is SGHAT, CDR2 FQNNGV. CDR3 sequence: CASSLDLAGGSNTGELFF. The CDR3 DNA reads TGTGCCAGCAGCTTAGATCTCGCGGGGGGATCGAACACCGGGGAGCTGTTTTTT.

CDR3 nucleotides: TGTGCCAGCAGTTTATCCGGACACACCTATGGCTACACCTTC. Residues: CASSLSGHTYGYTF. V usage is TRBV27 and J usage is TRBJ1-2, with a weak D call TRBD1 (5 bases). The CDR3 extends over 14 amino acids. Trimming pared 0 bases from V and 4 bases from J, leaving 9 bases between. From germline, CDR1 is MNHEY and CDR2 SMNVEV (reference sequence).

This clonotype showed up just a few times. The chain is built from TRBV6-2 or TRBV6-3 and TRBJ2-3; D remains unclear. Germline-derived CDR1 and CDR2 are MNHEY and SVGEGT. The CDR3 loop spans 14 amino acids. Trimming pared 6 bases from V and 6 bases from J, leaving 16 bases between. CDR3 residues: CASSKTLFADTQYF. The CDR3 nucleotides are TGTGCCAGCAGCAAGACTCTTTTTGCGGATACGCAGTATTTT.

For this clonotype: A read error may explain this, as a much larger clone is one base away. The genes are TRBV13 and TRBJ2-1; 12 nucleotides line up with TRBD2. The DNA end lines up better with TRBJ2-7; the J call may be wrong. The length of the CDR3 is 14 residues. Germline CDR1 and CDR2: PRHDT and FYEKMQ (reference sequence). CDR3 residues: CASTSGGPGNEQYF. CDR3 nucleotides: TGTGCCAGTACTAGCGGGGGGCCGGGCAATGAGCAGTACTTC.

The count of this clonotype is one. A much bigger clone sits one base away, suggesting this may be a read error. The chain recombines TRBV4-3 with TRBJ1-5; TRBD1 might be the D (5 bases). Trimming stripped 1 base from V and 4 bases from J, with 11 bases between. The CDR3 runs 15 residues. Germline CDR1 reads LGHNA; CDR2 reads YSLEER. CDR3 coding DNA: TGCGCCAGCAGCCAAGGGATAGGGGCGAATCAGCCCCAGCATTTT. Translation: CASSQGIGANQPQHF.

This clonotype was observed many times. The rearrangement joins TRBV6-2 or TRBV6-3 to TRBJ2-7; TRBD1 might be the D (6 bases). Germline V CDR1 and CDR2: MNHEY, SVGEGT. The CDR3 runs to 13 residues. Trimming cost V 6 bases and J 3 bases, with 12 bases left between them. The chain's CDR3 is CASSRTVDYEQYF. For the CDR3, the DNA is TGTGCCAGCAGCAGGACAGTCGACTACGAGCAGTACTTC.

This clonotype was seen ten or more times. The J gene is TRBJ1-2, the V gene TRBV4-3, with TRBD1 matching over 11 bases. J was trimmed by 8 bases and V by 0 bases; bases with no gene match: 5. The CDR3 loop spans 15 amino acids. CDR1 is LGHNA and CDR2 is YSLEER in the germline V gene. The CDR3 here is CASSQDGQGAEGYTF. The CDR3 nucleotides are TGCGCCAGCAGCCAAGATGGACAGGGGGCTGAAGGCTACACCTTC.

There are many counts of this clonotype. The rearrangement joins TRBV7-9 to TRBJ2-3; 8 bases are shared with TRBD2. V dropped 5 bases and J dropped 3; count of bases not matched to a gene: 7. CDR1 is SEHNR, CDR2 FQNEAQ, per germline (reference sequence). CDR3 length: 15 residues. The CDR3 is CASSRGSGRTDTQYF. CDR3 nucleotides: TGTGCCAGCAGCCGAGGCAGCGGGAGAACAGATACGCAGTATTTT.

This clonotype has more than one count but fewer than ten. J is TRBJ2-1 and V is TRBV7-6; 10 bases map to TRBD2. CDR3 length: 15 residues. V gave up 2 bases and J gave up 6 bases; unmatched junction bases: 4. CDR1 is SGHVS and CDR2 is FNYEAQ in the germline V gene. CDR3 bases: TGTGCCAGCAGCTTATTGCAGCGGGAGGGCAATGAGCAGTTCTTC. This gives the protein CASSLLQREGNEQFF.